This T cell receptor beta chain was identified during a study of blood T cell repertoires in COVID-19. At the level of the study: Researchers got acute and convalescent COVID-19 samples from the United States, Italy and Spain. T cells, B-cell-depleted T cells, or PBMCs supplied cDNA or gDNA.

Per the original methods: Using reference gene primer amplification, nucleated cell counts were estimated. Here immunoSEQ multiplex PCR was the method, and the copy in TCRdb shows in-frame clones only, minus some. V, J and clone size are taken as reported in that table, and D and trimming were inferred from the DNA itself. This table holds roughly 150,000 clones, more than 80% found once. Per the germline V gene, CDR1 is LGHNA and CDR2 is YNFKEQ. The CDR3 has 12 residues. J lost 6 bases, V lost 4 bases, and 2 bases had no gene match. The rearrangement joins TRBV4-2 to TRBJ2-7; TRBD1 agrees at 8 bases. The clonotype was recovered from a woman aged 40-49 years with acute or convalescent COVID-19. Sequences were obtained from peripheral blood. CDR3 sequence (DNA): TGTGCCAGCAGCCCGGACAGGGCCGAGCAGTACTTC. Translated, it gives CASSPDRAEQYF.